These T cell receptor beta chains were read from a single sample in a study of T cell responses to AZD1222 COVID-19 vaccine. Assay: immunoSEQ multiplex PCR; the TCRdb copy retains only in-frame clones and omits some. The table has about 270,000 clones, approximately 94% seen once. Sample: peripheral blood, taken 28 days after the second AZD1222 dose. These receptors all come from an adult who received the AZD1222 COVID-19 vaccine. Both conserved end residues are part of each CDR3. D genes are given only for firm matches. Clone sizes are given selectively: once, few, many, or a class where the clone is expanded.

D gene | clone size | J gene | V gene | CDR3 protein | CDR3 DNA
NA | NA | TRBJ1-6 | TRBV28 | CASGGLYNSPLHF | TGTGCCAGCGGGGGCCTCTATAATTCACCCCTCCACTTT
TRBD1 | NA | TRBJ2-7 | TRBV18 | CASSPKQGASGYEQYF | TGTGCCAGCTCACCAAAACAGGGGGCGTCGGGCTACGAGCAGTACTTC
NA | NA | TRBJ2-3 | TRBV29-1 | CSVDATRTDTQYF | TGCAGCGTTGATGCTACCCGCACAGATACGCAGTATTTT
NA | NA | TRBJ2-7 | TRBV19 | CASNSRGSYEQYF | TGTGCCAGTAATTCGAGGGGCTCCTACGAGCAGTACTTC
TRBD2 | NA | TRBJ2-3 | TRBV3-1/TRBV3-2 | CASSLLAGGPGDTQYF | TGTGCCAGCAGTTTGCTGGCGGGGGGGCCGGGAGATACGCAGTATTTT
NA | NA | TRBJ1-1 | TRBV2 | CASTRGNTEAFF | TGTGCCAGCACCCGGGGGAACACTGAAGCTTTCTTT
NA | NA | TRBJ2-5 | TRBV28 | CASSTNRLETQYF | TGTGCCAGCAGTACAAACAGGTTGGAGACCCAGTACTTC
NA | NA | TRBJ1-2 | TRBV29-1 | CSGQVNYGYTF | TGCAGCGGACAGGTCAACTATGGCTACACCTTC
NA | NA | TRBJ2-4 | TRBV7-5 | CARSLAPGCGNIQYF | TGTGCCAGAAGCTTAGCCCCTGGTTGCGGGAACATTCAGTACTTC
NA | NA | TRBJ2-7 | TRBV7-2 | CASSLSKALGETYYEQYF | TGTGCCAGCAGCTTATCTAAGGCTTTAGGAGAGACATATTACGAGCAGTACTTC
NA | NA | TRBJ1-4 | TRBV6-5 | CASSLGGINEKLFF | TGTGCCAGCAGCCTTGGGGGGATTAATGAAAAACTGTTTTTT
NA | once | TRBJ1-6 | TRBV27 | CASSLGAYNSPLHF | TGTGCCAGCAGTTTAGGAGCCTATAATTCACCCCTCCACTTT